The 30 T cell receptor beta chains given below trace back to one sample, sequenced in a study of preoperative IRX-2 immunotherapy in early breast cancer. Noted treatment: preoperative locoregional IRX-2 cytokine immunotherapy. Some clones are missing from TCRdb's copy, which holds only in-frame ones; the method was immunoSEQ multiplex PCR. In the table there are approximately 27,000 clones, roughly four fifths of which are singletons. The sample consisted of lymph node tissue, taken after IRX-2 immunotherapy. These receptors all come from a human donor with breast cancer.

The genes are TRBV11-3 and TRBJ1-3; D is possibly TRBD1 (6 bases). Germline values: CDR1 SGHNT, CDR2 YENEEA. Trimming shortened V by 2 bases and J by 2 bases, and 10 bases separated the two germline ends. The CDR3 consists of 15 residues. CDR3 amino acids: CASSLKGGTGNTIYF. The CDR3 DNA is TGTGCCAGCAGCTTAAAAGGGGGAACTGGAAACACCATATATTTT.

This chain links TRBV18 with TRBJ1-2; 10 nucleotides agree with TRBD1. Germline values: CDR1 KGHSH, CDR2 LQKENI. Germline trimming cut 6 bases from V and 6 bases from J; bases unmatched to any gene: 7. There are 14 residues in the CDR3. CDR3 protein: CASSSGQGLDGYTF. CDR3 in DNA: TGTGCCAGCTCGTCGGGACAGGGGTTAGATGGCTACACCTTC.

The chain combines TRBV6-8 with TRBJ1-2, with a tentative D call TRBD1 (6 bases). V lost 2 bases to trimming and J lost 7 bases, with 11 bases between them. Germline CDR1 and CDR2: MNHGY and SAAAGT. This CDR3 spans 13 amino acids. The CDR3: CASSYGGQGGYTF. The DNA of the CDR3 is TGTGCCAGCAGTTACGGGGGGCAGGGTGGCTACACCTTC.

V is TRBV18 and J is TRBJ2-3, with 7 nucleotides matching TRBD2. CDR1 and CDR2 (germline): KGHSH, LQKENI. With 2 bases clipped from V and 7 bases from J, the junction kept 9 bases outside the gene matches. The CDR3 sequence is 15 residues long. The CDR3 protein is CASSPAGDPTNTQYF. The DNA of the CDR3 is TGTGCCAGCTCACCAGCGGGGGACCCCACTAATACGCAGTATTTT.

The chain joins TRBV19 to TRBJ1-1; perhaps TRBD1 as D (5 bases). With 4 bases removed from V and 2 bases from J, the gap between germline ends came to 11 bases. Germline lookup yields CDR1 LNHDA and CDR2 SQIVND (reference sequence). This CDR3 has 14 amino acids. The CDR3 nucleotides read TGTGCCAGTAGTACACAGGTCTTAAACACTGAAGCTTTCTTT. It specifies CASSTQVLNTEAFF.

In regard to this clone: Germline and junction disagree at one end, which may indicate a read error. The V call is TRBV15, the J call TRBJ2-1; 12 bases fit TRBD2. In germline, CDR1 is LNHNV, CDR2 YYDKDF (reference sequence). CDR3 length: 17 residues. The CDR3 DNA is TGTGCCAGCAGCTTGACTAGCGGGGGTACCGTTTACAATGAGCAGTTCTTC. Translating it yields CASSLTSGGTVYNEQFF.

The V and J genes are TRBV11-3 and TRBJ2-7, with D possibly being TRBD2 (6 bases). The CDR3 runs to 17 residues. Germline CDR1 SGHNT, CDR2 YENEEA. The V end lost 5 bases, the J end lost 3 bases, and 23 bases lay between the germline ends. CDR3 coding DNA: TGTGCCAGCAGCCCACTCGGACCCCAGACGGGAGACTACGAGCAGTACTTC. As protein: CASSPLGPQTGDYEQYF.

The chain uses TRBV6-8 and TRBJ1-2, with D perhaps matching TRBD1 (6 bases). V was trimmed by 6 bases and J by 4 bases, leaving 18 bases between them. The CDR3 consists of 15 residues. Germline V lookup: CDR1 MNHGY, CDR2 SAAAGT. The CDR3 nucleotides are TGTGCCAGCAGGGCAGCAATTGGGGGCTCCTATGGCTACACCTTC. Protein: CASRAAIGGSYGYTF.

This clone has a handful of counts. V and J are TRBV28 and TRBJ2-7, with D possibly matching TRBD2 (5 bases). Trimming pared 3 bases from V and 0 bases from J, leaving 9 bases between. The CDR3 is 14 amino acids. Per germline, CDR1 MDHEN and CDR2 SYDVKM. CDR3 protein: CASSLDGGSYEQYV. The DNA for the CDR3 is TGTGCCAGCAGTTTGGACGGAGGCTCCTACGAGCAGTACGTC.

This clone was seen a handful of times. The chain employs TRBV11-3 and TRBJ1-4, with TRBD1 matching 10 bases. CDR1 and CDR2 (germline): SGHNT, YENEEA. The CDR3 contains 14 residues. V lost 5 bases, J lost 7 bases, and 4 bases stayed unmatched. CDR3 sequence (DNA): TGTGCCAGCAGCGCCGGACAGGGGGGTGAAAAACTGTTTTTT. It yields the protein CASSAGQGGEKLFF.

The V call is TRBV10-3, the J call TRBJ2-1; TRBD2 aligns across 12 bases. The germline CDR1 and CDR2 sequences are ENHRY and SYGVKD. V lost 10 bases and J lost 6; bases outside the gene matches: 4. The CDR3 spans 13 residues. Written as DNA, the CDR3 is TGTGCCAGCCAACTAGCGGGGGGCAATGAGCAGTTCTTC. This sequence encodes CASQLAGGNEQFF.

This clone was detected once. The chain couples TRBV19 to TRBJ2-1, with TRBD1 as a possible D gene (6 bases). Germline V gene sequence: CDR1 LNHDA, CDR2 SQIVND (reference sequence). V was pared by 6 bases and J by 4 bases, with 16 bases between. The CDR3 covers 15 residues. This chain's CDR3 is CASSTTGFPYNEQFF. In DNA form, the CDR3 reads TGTGCCAGTAGCACTACAGGGTTCCCTTACAATGAGCAGTTCTTC.

The sample holds a few counts of this clone. The gene calls are TRBV6-8 and TRBJ2-3; D gene uncertain. Germline V gene data show CDR1 as MNHGY and CDR2 as SAAAGT. CDR3 length: 15 amino acids. V lost 0 bases to trimming and J lost 6 bases, with 13 bases between them. The CDR3 loop reads CASSYSAAPRDTQYF. In DNA form, the CDR3 reads TGTGCCAGCAGTTACTCGGCGGCGCCCCGGGATACGCAGTATTTT.

The rearrangement links TRBV18 to TRBJ1-3; D unresolved. Trimming cost V 2 bases and J 0 bases, with 17 bases left between them. CDR3 size: 18 residues. Germline V gene data show CDR1 as KGHSH and CDR2 as LQKENI. The DNA for the CDR3 is TGTGCCAGCTCACCATTCTTACCCAACACCGGCTCTGGAAACACCATATATTTT. Protein product: CASSPFLPNTGSGNTIYF.

The V and J genes are TRBV30 and TRBJ1-6; no clear D gene. Germline V CDR1 and CDR2: GTSNPN, SVGIG (reference sequence). V lost 0 bases to trimming and J lost 5 bases, with 8 bases between them. The CDR3 consists of 14 residues. In DNA, the CDR3 is TGTGCCTGGAGTGTAGGACTGAATAATTCACCCCTCCACTTT. This sequence encodes CAWSVGLNNSPLHF. The full variable domain, its missing parts supplied by reference TRBV30 and TRBJ1-6, is SQTIHQWPATLVQPVGSPLSLECTVEGTSNPNLYWYRQAAGRGLQLLFYSVGIGQISSEVPQNLSASRPQDRQFILSSKKLLLSDSGFYLCAWSVGLNNSPLHFGNGTRLTVT.

The V call is TRBV28, the J call TRBJ1-1; TRBD1 is a possible D gene (6 bases). V lost 6 bases and J lost 0, with 11 bases in between. This CDR3 comprises 14 residues. Germline-derived CDR1 and CDR2 are MDHEN and SYDVKM. The CDR3 spells CASRSGTLNTEAFF. In nucleotides, the CDR3 is TGTGCCAGCAGGTCCGGGACATTGAACACTGAAGCTTTCTTT.

This rearrangement joins TRBV6-8 to TRBJ2-4, with D tentatively TRBD2 (6 bases). Trimming cost V 0 bases and J 3 bases, with 9 bases left between them. This CDR3 is built from 15 residues. CDR1 is MNHGY, CDR2 SAAAGT, per germline. This CDR3 reads CASSYSGEVKNIQYF. CDR3 coding DNA: TGTGCCAGCAGTTACTCTGGGGAGGTCAAAAACATTCAGTACTTC.

The genes are TRBV6-8 and TRBJ1-1; D ambiguous. This CDR3 region has 16 residues. V lost 0 bases and J lost 1, with 12 bases in between. Germline V gene data show CDR1 as MNHGY and CDR2 as SAAAGT. CDR3 in amino acids: CASSYSSPPANTEAFF. CDR3 sequence (DNA): TGTGCCAGCAGTTACTCGAGTCCGCCCGCGAACACTGAAGCTTTCTTT.

The genes are TRBV18 and TRBJ2-7, with 9 nucleotides matching TRBD1. Germline V gene lookup returns CDR1 KGHSH and CDR2 LQKENI. The CDR3 extends over 17 amino acids. The trim removed 2 bases at V and 2 bases at J, leaving 10 bases unmatched. CDR3: CASSPTSLGQGTYEQYF. The DNA of the CDR3 is TGTGCCAGCTCACCAACCTCGTTGGGACAGGGCACCTACGAGCAGTACTTC.

A note on this clone: At one boundary the junction diverges from the germline segment, which might be a read error. This chain links TRBV19 with TRBJ1-1; no clear D. The CDR3 extends over 14 amino acids. Germline loops: CDR1 LNHDA, CDR2 SQIVND (reference sequence). This CDR3 reads CASSTQAQNTEAFF. The DNA of the CDR3 is TGTGCCAGTAGTACGCAGGCCCAGAACACTGAAGCTTTTTTT.

V is TRBV28 and J is TRBJ1-2, with 8 nucleotides matching TRBD1. The CDR3 spans 12 residues. CDR1 and CDR2 (germline): MDHEN, SYDVKM. J was trimmed by 5 bases and V by 10 bases; bases with no gene match: 6. CDR3 coding DNA: TGTGCCACCACAGGACAGGGATATGGCTACACCTTC. Its protein is CATTGQGYGYTF.

This chain links TRBV5-1 with TRBJ1-1; 9 bases match TRBD1. Unmatched junction bases numbered 10, after V lost 4 bases and J lost 0 bases. This CDR3 has 17 residues. CDR1 SGHRS and CDR2 YFSETQ come from the germline V gene. CDR3: CASSILPGQGMNTEAFF. The CDR3 DNA is TGCGCCAGCAGCATACTACCGGGACAGGGAATGAACACTGAAGCTTTCTTT.

V and J are TRBV18 and TRBJ2-5, with D hard to call. This CDR3 region has 14 residues. Per germline, CDR1 KGHSH and CDR2 LQKENI. Between the trimmed V and J ends, which lost 0 bases and 4 bases, there was a span of 9 bases. The CDR3 protein is CASSPPHPGETQYF. Here the CDR3 DNA reads TGTGCCAGCTCACCACCCCACCCCGGAGAGACCCAGTACTTC.

DNA of the CDR3: TGCGCCAGCAGCCAAGAGGTCTCTAGCGGGGGCGAGCAGTACTTC. This translates into CASSQEVSSGGEQYF. The V and J genes are TRBV4-1 and TRBJ2-7; 10 nucleotides agree with TRBD2. CDR1 and CDR2 from the germline V gene are MGHRA and YSYEKL. Trimming removed 0 bases from V and 6 bases from J; junction bases left unmatched: 5. The CDR3 extends over 15 amino acids.

V is TRBV29-1 and J is TRBJ1-3; D uncertain. Germline CDR1 reads SQVTM; CDR2 reads ANQGSEA. This CDR3 has 12 residues. V lost 4 bases and J 0 bases, leaving 4 bases between the germline ends. CDR3 nucleotides: TGCAGCGTTGGTTTCTCTGGAAACACCATATATTTT. Amino acid sequence: CSVGFSGNTIYF.

The chain has TRBV23-1 and TRBJ2-3; 7 positions match TRBD1. TRBV23-1 is known as an ORF, though its function is uncertain. After removal of 4 bases from V and 3 bases from J, the junction contained 7 bases not matched to a gene. The CDR3 extends over 15 amino acids. The CDR3 is CASSPPKGQTDTQYF. The CDR3, as DNA: TGCGCCAGCAGTCCTCCTAAGGGACAGACAGATACGCAGTATTTT.

The chain uses TRBV5-1 and TRBJ1-3, with TRBD1 matching over 7 bases. V dropped 0 bases and J dropped 4; count of bases not matched to a gene: 4. This CDR3 is 15 amino acids long. Germline CDR1 and CDR2: SGHRS and YFSETQ. CDR3 nucleotide sequence: TGCGCCAGCAGCTTGGGACAGGGCGCCGGAAACACCATATATTTT. This sequence encodes CASSLGQGAGNTIYF.

The chain uses TRBV6-7 and TRBJ2-7, with 8 nucleotides matching TRBD2. TRBV6-7 is an ORF; its function is uncertain. The CDR3 has 16 residues. V was clipped by 2 bases and J by 7 bases; unmatched bases: 13. This CDR3 is CASSYRRGSGALEQYF. Here the CDR3 DNA reads TGTGCCAGCAGTTACCGACGAGGTAGCGGGGCCCTAGAGCAGTACTTC.

The CDR3 DNA reads TGTGCCAGCTCAACTTCTAGCACAGATACGCAGTATTTT. This codes for CASSTSSTDTQYF. The rearrangement links TRBV18 to TRBJ2-3; D is undetermined. Germline CDR1 KGHSH, CDR2 LQKENI. Trimming removed 5 bases from V and 0 bases from J, with 6 bases in between. The CDR3 length is 13 residues.

The rearrangement links TRBV28 to TRBJ1-3, with a possible D match to TRBD1 (6 bases). The CDR3 is 14 amino acids. V lost 3 bases, J lost 4 bases, and 10 bases lay in between. From germline, CDR1 is MDHEN and CDR2 SYDVKM. The CDR3 bases are TGTGCCAGCAGTTTCCGCAGGGGAGGAAACACCATATATTTT. This codes for CASSFRRGGNTIYF.